The entry that follows covers one T cell receptor beta chain sequence. Its specificity is unknown. Trimming cost V 5 bases and J 5 bases, with 10 bases left between them. Germline V lookup: CDR1 MNHEY, CDR2 SVGEGT. The CDR3 has 13 residues. The table came from immunoSEQ multiplex PCR; TCRdb's copy has only in-frame clones and leaves some out. The sample has approximately 160,000 clones, approximately 93% seen once; the top ten hold 0.9%. The record originates from a study of T cell responses to AZD1222 COVID-19 vaccine. Study results and limitations: Repertoires in all cases were sampled only once the peak T cell response had passed. White British ancestry dominated among donors, who included more females, and clonal diversity was possibly underestimated. Increased Spike-specific TCR breadth and depth were observed after two AZD1222 doses.

This sample comprised peripheral blood, obtained on day 0 of AZD1222 vaccination. The receptor was derived from an adult in good health. This sequence joins TRBV6-2 or TRBV6-3 and TRBJ2-1; no firm D call. The chain's CDR3 is CASSPLAHNEQFF. The CDR3, as DNA: TGTGCCAGCAGTCCCCTGGCGCACAATGAGCAGTTCTTC.